The rows below give T cell receptor beta chains drawn from one sample of a study of technical replicates of blood from a few donors. Profiled with immunoSEQ multiplex PCR; TCRdb holds only in-frame clones, not every one. The data contain tens of thousands of clones, approximately 94% of them singletons. Sequencing was done on a sample of T cells isolated from PBMCs. Every receptor here comes from a human donor in good health. Each CDR3 is given without its conserved first and last residue.

J gene: TRBJ2-2
V gene: TRBV28
CDR3 protein: ASNRAIGELF

J gene: TRBJ1-2
V gene: TRBV19
CDR3 protein: ASSPTGDEYGYT

J gene: TRBJ1-5
V gene: TRBV15
CDR3 protein: ATSTGQSNQPQH

J gene: TRBJ2-1
V gene: TRBV6-5
CDR3 protein: ASSAPGLANEQF

J gene: TRBJ2-1
V gene: TRBV4-2
CDR3 protein: ASSQGWGGRLAGINNEQF

J gene: TRBJ1-2
V gene: TRBV19
CDR3 protein: ASRSPYVST

J gene: TRBJ2-5
V gene: TRBV5-6
CDR3 protein: ASSRRYGETQY

J gene: TRBJ2-3
V gene: TRBV9
CDR3 protein: ASSVEEATQY

J gene: TRBJ2-7
V gene: TRBV7-9
CDR3 protein: ASSFDYGGYEQY

J gene: TRBJ2-2
V gene: TRBV21-1
CDR3 protein: ASSKASGLVNTGELF

J gene: TRBJ2-2
V gene: TRBV30
CDR3 protein: AWSVRGTGAGELF

J gene: TRBJ1-2
V gene: TRBV7-3
CDR3 protein: ASSQTGSESNYGYT

J gene: TRBJ1-1
V gene: TRBV5-1
CDR3 protein: ASTLMDSDTEAF

J gene: TRBJ1-2
V gene: TRBV6-6
CDR3 protein: ATLGGGGYGYT

J gene: TRBJ1-1
V gene: TRBV6-5
CDR3 protein: ASSRGQGAAEAF

J gene: TRBJ1-5
V gene: TRBV30
CDR3 protein: AWRERDRGVNQPQH

J gene: TRBJ1-6
V gene: TRBV5-1
CDR3 protein: ASRMDRGYNSPLH

J gene: TRBJ2-4
V gene: TRBV4-2
CDR3 protein: ASSQDQVRAVKNIQY

J gene: TRBJ2-7
V gene: TRBV10-2
CDR3 protein: ASQGFFDEQY

J gene: TRBJ1-1
V gene: TRBV19
CDR3 protein: ASSIPKAGGAEAF

J gene: TRBJ1-2
V gene: TRBV20-1
CDR3 protein: SGAVYGYT

J gene: TRBJ2-1
V gene: TRBV25-1
CDR3 protein: ASAGTSGRDPYNEQF

J gene: TRBJ1-3
V gene: TRBV7-9
CDR3 protein: ASSLGAGRQNTIY

J gene: TRBJ1-2
V gene: TRBV10-3
CDR3 protein: AISEQSYGYT

J gene: TRBJ2-5
V gene: TRBV5-1
CDR3 protein: ASSLAGLATQETQY

J gene: TRBJ2-3
V gene: TRBV6-4
CDR3 protein: ASSDQGDPDTQY

J gene: TRBJ2-1
V gene: TRBV28
CDR3 protein: ASSFGREGQYNEQF

J gene: TRBJ1-4
V gene: TRBV4-1
CDR3 protein: ASSLRHTGTGEANEKLF

J gene: TRBJ2-3
V gene: TRBV2
CDR3 protein: ASSVARVTDTQY

J gene: TRBJ1-3
V gene: TRBV18
CDR3 protein: ASSLTGGNTIY

J gene: TRBJ1-2
V gene: TRBV30
CDR3 protein: AWSWPANYGYT